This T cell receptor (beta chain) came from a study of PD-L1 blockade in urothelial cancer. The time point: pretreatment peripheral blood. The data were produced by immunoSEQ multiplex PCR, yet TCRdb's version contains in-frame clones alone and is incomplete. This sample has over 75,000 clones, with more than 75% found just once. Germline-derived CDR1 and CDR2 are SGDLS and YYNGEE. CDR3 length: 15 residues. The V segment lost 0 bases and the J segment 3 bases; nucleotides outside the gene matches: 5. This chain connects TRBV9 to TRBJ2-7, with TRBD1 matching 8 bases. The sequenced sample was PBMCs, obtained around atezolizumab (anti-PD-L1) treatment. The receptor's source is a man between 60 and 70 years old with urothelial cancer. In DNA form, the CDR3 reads TGTGCCAGCAGCGTAGGACAGGGGCCGTACTACGAGCAGTACTTC. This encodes CASSVGQGPYYEQYF.